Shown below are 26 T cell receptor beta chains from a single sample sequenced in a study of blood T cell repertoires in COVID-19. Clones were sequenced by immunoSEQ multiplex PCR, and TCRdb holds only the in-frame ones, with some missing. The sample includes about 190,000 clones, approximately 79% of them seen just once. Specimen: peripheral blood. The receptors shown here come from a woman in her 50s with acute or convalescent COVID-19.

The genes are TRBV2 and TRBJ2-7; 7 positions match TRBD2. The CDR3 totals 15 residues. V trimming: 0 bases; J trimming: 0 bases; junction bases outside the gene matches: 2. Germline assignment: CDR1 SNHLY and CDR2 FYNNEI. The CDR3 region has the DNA TGTGCCAGCAGTGAAGCTGGCGGGAGCTCCTACGAGCAGTACTTC. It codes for CASSEAGGSSYEQYF.

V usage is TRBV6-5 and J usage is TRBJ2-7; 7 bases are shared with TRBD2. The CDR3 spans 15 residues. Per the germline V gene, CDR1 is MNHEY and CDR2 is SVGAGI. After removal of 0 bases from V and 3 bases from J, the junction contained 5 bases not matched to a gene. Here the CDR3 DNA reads TGTGCCAGCAGTTACTCCAGCGGGGTTAACTACGAGCAGTACTTC. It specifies CASSYSSGVNYEQYF.

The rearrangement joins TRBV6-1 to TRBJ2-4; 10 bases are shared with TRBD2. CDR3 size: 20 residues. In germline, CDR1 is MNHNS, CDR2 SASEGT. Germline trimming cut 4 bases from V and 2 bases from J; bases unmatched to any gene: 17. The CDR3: CASSGNSERGGSTSKNIQYF. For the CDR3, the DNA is TGTGCCAGCAGTGGAAATTCCGAGCGGGGGGGCTCTACGTCCAAAAACATTCAGTACTTC.

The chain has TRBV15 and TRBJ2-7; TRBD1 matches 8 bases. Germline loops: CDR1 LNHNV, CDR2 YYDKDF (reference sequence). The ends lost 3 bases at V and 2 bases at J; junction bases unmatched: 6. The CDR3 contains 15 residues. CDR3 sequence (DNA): TGTGCCACCAGCAGCCAGGGCAGGGGGCCCTACGAGCAGTACTTC. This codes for CATSSQGRGPYEQYF.

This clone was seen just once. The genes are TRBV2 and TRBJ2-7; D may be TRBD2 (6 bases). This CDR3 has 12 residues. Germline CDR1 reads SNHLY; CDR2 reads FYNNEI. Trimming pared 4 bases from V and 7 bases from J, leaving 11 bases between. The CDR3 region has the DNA TGTGCCAGCAGTGGGGGCGCGGGGGAGCAGTACTTC. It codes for CASSGGAGEQYF. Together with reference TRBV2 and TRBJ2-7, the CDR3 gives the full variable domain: EPEVTQTPSHQVTQMGQEVILRCVPISNHLYFYWYRQILGQKVEFLVSFYNNEISEKSEIFDDQFSVERPDGSNFTLKIRSTKLEDSAMYFCASSGGAGEQYFGPGTRLTVT.

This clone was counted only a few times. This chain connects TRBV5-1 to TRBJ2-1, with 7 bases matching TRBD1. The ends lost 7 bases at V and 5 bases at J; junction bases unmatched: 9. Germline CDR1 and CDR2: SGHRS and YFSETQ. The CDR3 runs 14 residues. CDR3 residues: CASFYGTANNEQFF. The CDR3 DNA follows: TGCGCCAGCTTCTATGGGACAGCAAACAATGAGCAGTTCTTC.

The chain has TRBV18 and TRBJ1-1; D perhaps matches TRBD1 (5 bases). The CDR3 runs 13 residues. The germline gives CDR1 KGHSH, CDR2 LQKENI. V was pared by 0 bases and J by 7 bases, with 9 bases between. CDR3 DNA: TGTGCCAGCTCACCACCTTCAGGGAATGAAGCTTTCTTT. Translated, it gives CASSPPSGNEAFF.

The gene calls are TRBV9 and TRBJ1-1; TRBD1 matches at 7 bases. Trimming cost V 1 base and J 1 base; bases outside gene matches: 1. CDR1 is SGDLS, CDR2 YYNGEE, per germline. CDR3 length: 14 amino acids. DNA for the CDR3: TGTGCCAGCAGCGTAAGGACAGGGAACACTGAAGCTTTCTTT. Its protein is CASSVRTGNTEAFF.

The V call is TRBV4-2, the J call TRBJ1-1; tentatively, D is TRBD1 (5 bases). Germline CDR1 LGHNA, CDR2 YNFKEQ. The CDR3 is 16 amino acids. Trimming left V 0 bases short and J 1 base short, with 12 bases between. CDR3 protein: CASSQDWGKRNTEAFF. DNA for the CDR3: TGTGCCAGCAGCCAAGATTGGGGCAAAAGGAACACTGAAGCTTTCTTT.

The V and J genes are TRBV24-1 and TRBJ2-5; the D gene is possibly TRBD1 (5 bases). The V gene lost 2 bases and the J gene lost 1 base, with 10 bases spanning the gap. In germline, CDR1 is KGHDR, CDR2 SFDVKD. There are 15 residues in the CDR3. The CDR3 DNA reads TGTGCCACCAGTGATTATCAGGGCGGCCAAGAGACCCAGTACTTC. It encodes CATSDYQGGQETQYF.

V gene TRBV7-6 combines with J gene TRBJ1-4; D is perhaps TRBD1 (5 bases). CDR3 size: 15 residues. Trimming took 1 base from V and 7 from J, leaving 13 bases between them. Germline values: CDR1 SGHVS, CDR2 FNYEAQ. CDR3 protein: CASSLGRGKGEKLFF. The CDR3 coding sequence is TGTGCCAGCAGCTTAGGGAGGGGCAAGGGTGAAAAACTGTTTTTT.

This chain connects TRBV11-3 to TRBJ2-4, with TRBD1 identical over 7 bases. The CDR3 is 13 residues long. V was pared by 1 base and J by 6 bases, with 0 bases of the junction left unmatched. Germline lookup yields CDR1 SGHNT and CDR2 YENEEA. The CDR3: CASSLGQGNIQYF. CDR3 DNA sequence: TGTGCCAGCAGCTTAGGACAGGGAAACATTCAGTACTTC.

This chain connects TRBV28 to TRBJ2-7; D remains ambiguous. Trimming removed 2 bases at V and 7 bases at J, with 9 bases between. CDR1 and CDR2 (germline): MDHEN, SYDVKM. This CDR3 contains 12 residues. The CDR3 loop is CASSLRIREQYF. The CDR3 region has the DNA TGTGCCAGCAGTTTACGCATCCGGGAGCAGTACTTC.

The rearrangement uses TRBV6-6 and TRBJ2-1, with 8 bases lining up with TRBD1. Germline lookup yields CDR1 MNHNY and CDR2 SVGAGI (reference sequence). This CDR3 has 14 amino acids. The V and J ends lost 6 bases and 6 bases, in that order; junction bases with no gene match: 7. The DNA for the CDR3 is TGTGCCAGCAGCGATCATGGACAGGGCAATGAGCAGTTCTTC. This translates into CASSDHGQGNEQFF.

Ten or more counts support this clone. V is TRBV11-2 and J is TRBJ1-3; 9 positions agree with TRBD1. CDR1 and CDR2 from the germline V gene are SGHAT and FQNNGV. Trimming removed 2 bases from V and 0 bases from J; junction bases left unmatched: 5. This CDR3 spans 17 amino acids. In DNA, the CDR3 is TGTGCCAGCAGCTTAATCGACAGGGGGAGCTCTGGAAACACCATATATTTT. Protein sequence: CASSLIDRGSSGNTIYF.

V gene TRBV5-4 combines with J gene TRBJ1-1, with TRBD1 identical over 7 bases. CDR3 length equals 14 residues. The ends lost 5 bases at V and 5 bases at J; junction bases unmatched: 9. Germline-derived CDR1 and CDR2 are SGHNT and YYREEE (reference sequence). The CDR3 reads CASRPGGSGTEAFF. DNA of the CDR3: TGTGCCAGCAGACCAGGGGGGTCAGGGACTGAAGCTTTCTTT.

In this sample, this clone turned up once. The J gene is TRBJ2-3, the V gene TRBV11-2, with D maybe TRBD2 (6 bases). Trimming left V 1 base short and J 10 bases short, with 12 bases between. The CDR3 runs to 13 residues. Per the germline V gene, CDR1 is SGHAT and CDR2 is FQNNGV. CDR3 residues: CASSLGGLSAQYF. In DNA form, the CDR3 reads TGTGCCAGCAGCTTAGGGGGACTCTCAGCGCAGTATTTT.

Written as DNA, the CDR3 is TGCAGCGTTCGGCGGGGCAGGGGGCTGGACACTGAAGCTTTCTTT. It codes for CSVRRGRGLDTEAFF. The chain combines TRBV29-1 with TRBJ1-1; TRBD1 matches at 8 bases. In germline, CDR1 is SQVTM, CDR2 ANQGSEA. This CDR3 region has 15 residues. V was pared by 5 bases and J by 3 bases, with 11 bases of the junction left unmatched.

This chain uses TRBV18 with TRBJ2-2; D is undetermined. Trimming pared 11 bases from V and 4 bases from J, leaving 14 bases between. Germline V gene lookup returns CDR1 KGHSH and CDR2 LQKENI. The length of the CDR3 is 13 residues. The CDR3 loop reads CASSYRGTGELFF. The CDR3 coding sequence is TGTGCCTCATCTTACCGCGGCACCGGGGAGCTGTTTTTT.

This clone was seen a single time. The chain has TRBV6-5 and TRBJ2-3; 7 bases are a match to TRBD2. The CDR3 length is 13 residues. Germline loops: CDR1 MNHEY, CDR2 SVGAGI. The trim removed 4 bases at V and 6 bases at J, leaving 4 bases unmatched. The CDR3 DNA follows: TGTGCCAGCAGTTTTAGGCGGGGGGATACGCAGTATTTT. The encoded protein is CASSFRRGDTQYF.

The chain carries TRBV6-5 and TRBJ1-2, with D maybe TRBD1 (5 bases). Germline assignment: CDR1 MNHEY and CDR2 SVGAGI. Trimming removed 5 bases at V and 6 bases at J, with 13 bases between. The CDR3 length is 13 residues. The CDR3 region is CASSPNGGDGYTF. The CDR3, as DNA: TGTGCCAGCAGTCCTAATGGGGGGGATGGCTACACCTTC.

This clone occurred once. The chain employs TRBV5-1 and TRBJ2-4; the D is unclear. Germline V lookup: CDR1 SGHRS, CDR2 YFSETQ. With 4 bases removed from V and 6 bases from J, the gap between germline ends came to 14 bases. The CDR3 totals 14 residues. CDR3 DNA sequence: TGCGCCAGCAGCCCCGAGGCTTTTATAAACATTCAGTACTTC. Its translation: CASSPEAFINIQYF.

CDR3 sequence: CASSSNRDLPLPLHF. CDR3 bases: TGTGCCAGCAGCTCCAACAGGGATCTTCCCTTACCCCTCCACTTT. This chain joins TRBV5-4 and TRBJ1-6, with D possibly matching TRBD1 (6 bases). V lost 3 bases, J lost 12 bases, and 19 bases lay in between. Germline loops: CDR1 SGHNT, CDR2 YYREEE (reference sequence). The CDR3 covers 15 residues.

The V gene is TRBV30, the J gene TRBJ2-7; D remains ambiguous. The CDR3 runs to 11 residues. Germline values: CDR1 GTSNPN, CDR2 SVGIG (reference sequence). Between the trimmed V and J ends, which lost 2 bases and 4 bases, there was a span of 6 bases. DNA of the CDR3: TGTGCCTGGAGTCCTAGGTACGAGCAGTACTTC. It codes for CAWSPRYEQYF.

In nucleotides, the CDR3 is TGTGCCAGCAGTTTATCGACAGGGGTGGTAGAAAAACTGTTTTTT. This codes for CASSLSTGVVEKLFF. The V gene is TRBV28, the J gene TRBJ1-4, with TRBD1 matching 8 bases. In germline, CDR1 is MDHEN, CDR2 SYDVKM. This CDR3 has 15 residues. V shed 1 base, J shed 8 bases, and the junction held 6 bases outside the gene matches.

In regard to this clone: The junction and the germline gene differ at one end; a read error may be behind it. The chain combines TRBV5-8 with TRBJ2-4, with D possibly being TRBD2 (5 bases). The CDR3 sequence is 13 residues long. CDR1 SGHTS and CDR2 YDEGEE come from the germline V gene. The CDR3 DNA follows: TGTGCCAGCAGCTTGGGCGTCGGACCCCGAGGGAACTTC. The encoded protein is CASSLGVGPRGNF.